This T cell receptor (beta chain) stems from a study of T cell responses to AZD1222 COVID-19 vaccine. In germline, CDR1 is SGHTA, CDR2 FQGNSA. This CDR3 region has 13 residues. V was pared by 5 bases and J by 5 bases, with 2 bases of the junction left unmatched. This table comes from immunoSEQ multiplex PCR, and its TCRdb copy is limited to in-frame clones, with some not included. The sample yields over 65,000 clones, 60% to 80% seen once. The chain couples TRBV7-2 to TRBJ2-3; TRBD2 agrees at 9 bases. The specimen was peripheral blood, collected on day 0 of AZD1222 vaccination. The origin of this receptor is an adult in good health. For the CDR3, the DNA is TGTGCCAGCAGCCGTAGCGGGAGAGATACGCAGTATTTT. Translated: CASSRSGRDTQYF.